This note documents a single T cell receptor (beta chain) sequence. The CDR3 contains 15 residues. Germline V CDR1 and CDR2: KGHSH, LQKENI. V gave up 4 bases and J gave up 8 bases; unmatched junction bases: 10. This specimen belongs to a study of OX40 agonist ivuxolimab in advanced cancers. Profiled with immunoSEQ multiplex PCR; TCRdb holds only in-frame clones, not every one. The sample lists more than 45,000 clones; around 82% were seen once. The clonotype originates from an adult with an advanced solid tumor such as melanoma, head and neck, liver or kidney cancer. The input for sequencing was CD4+ or CD8+ T cells sorted from blood, taken in a trial of the OX40 agonist ivuxolimab. The rearrangement links TRBV18 to TRBJ1-4, with 7 bases that match TRBD1. CDR3 nucleotide sequence: TGTGCCAGCTCACTATCGACAGGGAGGGAAGAAAAACTGTTTTTT. Protein sequence: CASSLSTGREEKLFF.